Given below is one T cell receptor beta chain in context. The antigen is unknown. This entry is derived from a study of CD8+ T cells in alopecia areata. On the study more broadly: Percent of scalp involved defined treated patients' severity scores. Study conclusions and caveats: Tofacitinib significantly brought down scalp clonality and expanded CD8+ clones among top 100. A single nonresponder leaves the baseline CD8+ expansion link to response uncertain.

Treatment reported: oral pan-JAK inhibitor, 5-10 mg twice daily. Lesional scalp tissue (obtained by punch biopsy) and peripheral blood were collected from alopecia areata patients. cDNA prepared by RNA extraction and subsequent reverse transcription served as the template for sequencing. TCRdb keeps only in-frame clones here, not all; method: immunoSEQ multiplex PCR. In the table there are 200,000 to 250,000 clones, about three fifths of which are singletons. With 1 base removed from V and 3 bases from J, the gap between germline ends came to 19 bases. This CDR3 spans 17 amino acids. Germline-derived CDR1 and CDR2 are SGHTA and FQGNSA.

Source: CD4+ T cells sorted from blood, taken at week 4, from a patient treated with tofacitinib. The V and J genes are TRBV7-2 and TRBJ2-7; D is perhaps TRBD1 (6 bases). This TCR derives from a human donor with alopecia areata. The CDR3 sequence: CASSLGGETGSRYEQYF. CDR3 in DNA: TGTGCCAGCAGCTTAGGCGGCGAAACAGGGTCCCGCTACGAGCAGTACTTC.